The 25 T cell receptor beta chains presented below share a single source sample, sequenced in a study of cytomegalovirus exposure and HLA in healthy donors. 13 Jbeta primers and 60 Vbeta primers were used for the PCR. Only in-frame clones appear in the TCRdb table, and some are missing; sequencing was by immunoSEQ multiplex PCR. The data show some 150,000 clones, 65% to 75% seen once. The sequencing input was PBMCs. These receptor sequences come from a young man in good health and CMV-seronegative.

This clone was recorded once. The chain combines TRBV4-2 with TRBJ1-6, with 8 bases lining up with TRBD1. CDR3 length: 16 residues. Germline loops: CDR1 LGHNA, CDR2 YNFKEQ. V lost 2 bases and J lost 6; bases outside the gene matches: 6. The CDR3 sequence: CASSQPTGEFNSPLHF. CDR3 DNA sequence: TGTGCCAGCAGCCAACCGACAGGGGAGTTTAATTCACCCCTCCACTTT.

The chain uses TRBV7-9 and TRBJ2-3; TRBD1 might be the D (7 bases). The V gene's germline CDR1 is SEHNR and CDR2 FQNEAQ (reference sequence). The CDR3 loop spans 19 amino acids. Trimming took off 1 base at V and 0 bases at J, with 20 bases between the two ends. CDR3 coding DNA: TGTGCCAGCAGCTTAGGGCAGGGGGGCAAGAATGCTAGCACAGATACGCAGTATTTT. The encoded protein is CASSLGQGGKNASTDTQYF.

The chain is built from TRBV5-1 and TRBJ2-5, with 7 bases fitting TRBD1. This CDR3 comprises 15 residues. The germline CDR1 and CDR2 sequences are SGHRS and YFSETQ. Losses at the gene ends were 2 bases for V and 0 bases for J; bases not matched to a gene: 4. The CDR3 nucleotides read TGCGCCAGCAGCTTTAGTACAGGGGACCAAGAGACCCAGTACTTC. Amino acid sequence: CASSFSTGDQETQYF.

This chain joins TRBV7-3 and TRBJ1-2; D is possibly TRBD1 (5 bases). V was pared by 5 bases and J by 8 bases, with 21 bases between. Germline V gene sequence: CDR1 SGHTA, CDR2 FQGTGA. The CDR3 runs to 15 residues. CDR3 amino acids: CASSQEGASYSGYTF. CDR3 in DNA: TGTGCCAGCAGCCAGGAAGGGGCCTCCTATAGCGGCTACACCTTC.

This chain's CDR3 is CASSSGQPSSGEQYF. In nucleotides, the CDR3 is TGTGCCAGCAGCTCCGGACAGCCCTCTTCTGGCGAGCAGTACTTC. J is TRBJ2-7 and V is TRBV5-4; a weak D match, TRBD1 (6 bases). This CDR3 has 15 amino acids. Trimming cost V 3 bases and J 6 bases, with 19 bases left between them. Germline loops: CDR1 SGHNT, CDR2 YYREEE (reference sequence).

V usage is TRBV6-6 and J usage is TRBJ2-2; possibly TRBD1 for D (5 bases). The germline CDR1 and CDR2 sequences are MNHNY and SVGAGI (reference sequence). This CDR3 is built from 15 residues. Trimming took off 2 bases at V and 1 base at J, with 8 bases between the two ends. Here the CDR3 reads CASSYARVNTGELFF. The CDR3 DNA follows: TGTGCCAGCAGTTACGCCAGGGTGAACACCGGGGAGCTGTTTTTT.

The chain is built from TRBV19 and TRBJ2-5, with unresolved D. CDR1 and CDR2 (germline): LNHDA, SQIVND (reference sequence). Trimming cost V 3 bases and J 4 bases, with 9 bases left between them. The CDR3 consists of 13 residues. The CDR3 protein is CASSIGGPETQYF. CDR3 in DNA: TGTGCCAGTAGTATCGGTGGGCCAGAGACCCAGTACTTC. Using reference TRBV19 and TRBJ2-5 for the parts outside the CDR3, the full variable domain is DGGITQSPKYLFRKEGQNVTLSCEQNLNHDAMYWYRQDPGQGLRLIYYSQIVNDFQKGDIAEGYSVSREKKESFPLTVTSAQKNPTAFYLCASSIGGPETQYFGPGTRLLVL.

The chain's CDR3 is CASSLPTGGNVKTQYF. DNA for the CDR3: TGCGCCAGCAGCTTACCGACAGGGGGCAATGTTAAGACCCAGTACTTC. The chain recombines TRBV5-1 with TRBJ2-5; 10 positions match TRBD1. This CDR3 has 16 residues. In germline, CDR1 is SGHRS, CDR2 YFSETQ. J gave up 6 bases and V 2 bases, and 10 bases lay outside the gene matches.

The genes are TRBV4-3 and TRBJ1-2; 9 bases line up with TRBD1. The CDR3 is 15 residues long. The V and J ends lost 0 bases and 5 bases, in that order; junction bases with no gene match: 4. Germline CDR1 reads LGHNA; CDR2 reads YSLEER. CDR3 protein: CASSQESDRGYGYTF. CDR3 DNA sequence: TGCGCCAGCAGCCAAGAATCCGACAGGGGGTATGGCTACACCTTC.

The rearrangement joins TRBV30 to TRBJ2-1, with 7 positions matching TRBD1. Germline trimming cut 2 bases from V and 9 bases from J; bases unmatched to any gene: 7. In germline, CDR1 is GTSNPN, CDR2 SVGIG (reference sequence). This CDR3 is 13 amino acids long. DNA of the CDR3: TGTGCCTGGAGTTTGACAGGGTTGGGTGAGCAGTTCTTC. Protein product: CAWSLTGLGEQFF. Full variable domain (missing parts from reference TRBV30 and TRBJ2-1): SQTIHQWPATLVQPVGSPLSLECTVEGTSNPNLYWYRQAAGRGLQLLFYSVGIGQISSEVPQNLSASRPQDRQFILSSKKLLLSDSGFYLCAWSLTGLGEQFFGPGTRLTVL.

The V gene is TRBV9, the J gene TRBJ2-3; TRBD2 matches 13 bases. The CDR3 has 16 residues. Germline V gene data show CDR1 as SGDLS and CDR2 as YYNGEE. V lost 3 bases to trimming and J lost 4 bases; unmatched junction nucleotides: 5. In DNA form, the CDR3 reads TGTGCCAGCAGCGCCACTAGCGGGGGGGCTGCAGATACGCAGTATTTT. As protein: CASSATSGGAADTQYF.

This chain connects TRBV15 to TRBJ2-3; 10 bases are a match to TRBD2. Trimming took 10 bases from V and 3 from J; bases not matched to a gene: 4. The CDR3 is 13 residues long. Germline V gene data show CDR1 as LNHNV and CDR2 as YYDKDF (reference sequence). DNA for the CDR3: TGTGCCATTGCTAGCGGGGGTACAGATACGCAGTATTTT. Its translation: CAIASGGTDTQYF.

This clone was observed once. The chain recombines TRBV5-1 with TRBJ2-3; 13 bases agree with TRBD2. Germline CDR1 is SGHRS and CDR2 is YFSETQ. J was trimmed by 6 bases and V by 0 bases; bases with no gene match: 4. This CDR3 is 16 amino acids long. Written as DNA, the CDR3 is TGCGCCAGCAGCTTGGTGACTAGCGGGGGGTTTGATACGCAGTATTTT. It is translated as CASSLVTSGGFDTQYF.

V gene TRBV9 combines with J gene TRBJ2-5; tentative D call: TRBD2 (5 bases). The germline CDR1 and CDR2 sequences are SGDLS and YYNGEE. The CDR3 runs to 14 residues. Trimming took off 3 bases at V and 4 bases at J, with 13 bases between the two ends. CDR3 amino acids: CASSAQLGRETQYF. CDR3 sequence (DNA): TGTGCCAGCAGCGCCCAACTAGGACGAGAGACCCAGTACTTC. The full variable domain, in which reference TRBV9 and TRBJ2-5 provide the parts outside the CDR3, is DSGVTQTPKHLITATGQRVTLRCSPRSGDLSVYWYQQSLDQGLQFLIQYYNGEERAKGNILERFSAQQFPDLHSELNLSSLELGDSALYFCASSAQLGRETQYFGPGTRLLVL.

V is TRBV21-1 and J is TRBJ1-1; TRBD1 is taken as the D call from the table, unchecked against the DNA. TRBV21-1 is recorded as a pseudogene. The CDR3 sequence is 17 residues long. The CDR3 coding sequence is TGTGCCAGCAGCAAAGCAGTTGGGGACAAGGGGTGCACTGAAGCTTTCTTT. Protein sequence: CASSKAVGDKGCTEAFF.

This clone was recorded once. The chain uses TRBV11-2 and TRBJ1-1, with TRBD1 matching 7 bases. Per germline, CDR1 SGHAT and CDR2 FQNNGV. The CDR3 loop spans 15 amino acids. After removal of 1 base from V and 1 base from J, the junction contained 3 bases not matched to a gene. The CDR3 DNA is TGTGCCAGCAGCTTAGGGGGGACAGCGAACACTGAAGCTTTCTTT. Amino acid sequence: CASSLGGTANTEAFF.

The chain links TRBV27 to TRBJ2-7, with TRBD2 as a possible D gene (6 bases). CDR1 is MNHEY, CDR2 SMNVEV, per germline (reference sequence). Between the trimmed V and J ends, which lost 3 bases and 6 bases, there was a span of 15 bases. The CDR3 has 14 residues. CDR3 DNA: TGTGCCAGCAGTTTGCTGGGACTGGCGGCCGAGCAGTACTTC. The encoded protein is CASSLLGLAAEQYF.

The rearrangement links TRBV18 to TRBJ1-4; 7 bases are a match to TRBD1. The junction had 10 bases not matched to a gene; V was cut back by 5 bases and J by 1 base. The CDR3 runs to 17 residues. Germline lookup yields CDR1 KGHSH and CDR2 LQKENI. CDR3 protein: CASSTPQRQGTNEKLFF. CDR3 bases: TGTGCCAGCTCAACCCCCCAAAGACAGGGAACTAATGAAAAACTGTTTTTT. Full variable domain (missing parts from reference TRBV18 and TRBJ1-4): NAGVMQNPRHLVRRRGQEARLRCSPMKGHSHVYWYRQLPEEGLKFMVYLQKENIIDESGMPKERFSAEFPKEGPSILRIQQVVRGDSAAYFCASSTPQRQGTNEKLFFGSGTQLSVL.

The genes are TRBV7-2 and TRBJ1-1, with TRBD1 matching over 10 bases. CDR3 size: 15 residues. V lost 5 bases, J lost 1 base, and 4 bases stayed unmatched. Germline V CDR1 and CDR2: SGHTA, FQGNSA. CDR3 in amino acids: CASSLRTGGNTEAFF. DNA of the CDR3: TGTGCCAGCAGCCTCCGGACAGGGGGGAACACTGAAGCTTTCTTT.

The chain links TRBV19 to TRBJ1-5; possible D gene TRBD1, 6 bases. The V and J ends lost 9 bases and 3 bases respectively, with 21 bases between them. Germline V gene sequence: CDR1 LNHDA, CDR2 SQIVND (reference sequence). The CDR3 consists of 16 residues. The CDR3 here is CASNGVAGAYNQPQHF. As DNA, the CDR3 is TGTGCCAGCAACGGGGTGGCAGGGGCTTACAATCAGCCCCAGCATTTT.

This chain uses TRBV27 with TRBJ1-1, with 8 bases fitting TRBD1. V dropped 2 bases and J dropped 2; count of bases not matched to a gene: 10. Germline V gene sequence: CDR1 MNHEY, CDR2 SMNVEV (reference sequence). The CDR3 has 17 residues. CDR3 coding DNA: TGTGCCAGCAGTTTACCCATTGGACAGGGACCTAACACTGAAGCTTTCTTT. Amino acids: CASSLPIGQGPNTEAFF.

The chain employs TRBV10-1 and TRBJ1-5; 7 nucleotides line up with TRBD1. This CDR3 is built from 12 residues. From germline, CDR1 is WNHNN and CDR2 SYGVQD (reference sequence). Germline trimming cut 7 bases from V and 4 bases from J; bases unmatched to any gene: 1. CDR3: CASKTGNQPQHF. CDR3 bases: TGCGCCAGCAAGACAGGGAATCAGCCCCAGCATTTT.

CDR3 DNA sequence: TGTGCCAGCAGCTCGGTTGTAAAGCAGTATTTT. Amino acid sequence: CASSSVVKQYF. The V call is TRBV11-2, the J call TRBJ2-3; no reliable D call. The CDR3 spans 11 residues. Per the germline V gene, CDR1 is SGHAT and CDR2 is FQNNGV. V dropped 4 bases and J dropped 11 bases, with 10 bases sitting between them.

This rearrangement joins TRBV7-2 to TRBJ2-7, with TRBD2 matching over 7 bases. The CDR3 runs 12 residues. V gave up 8 bases and J gave up 4 bases; unmatched junction bases: 5. Germline assignment: CDR1 SGHTA and CDR2 FQGNSA. CDR3 region: CASSGLTYEQYF. As DNA, the CDR3 is TGTGCCAGCTCGGGACTAACTTACGAGCAGTACTTC.

The CDR3 here is CASSLSHRDYEQYF. CDR3 in DNA: TGTGCCAGCAGTTTATCGCACAGGGACTACGAGCAGTACTTC. The chain carries TRBV27 and TRBJ2-7, with TRBD1 as a possible D gene (6 bases). This CDR3 has 14 residues. From germline, CDR1 is MNHEY and CDR2 SMNVEV (reference sequence). V was trimmed by 0 bases and J by 3 bases, leaving 9 bases between them.